The 12 T cell receptor beta chains below all came from one sample that was sequenced in a study of blood T cell repertoires in COVID-19. Clones were sequenced by immunoSEQ multiplex PCR, and TCRdb holds only the in-frame ones, with some missing. This table holds 150,000 to 200,000 clones, about 86% found once. Material: peripheral blood. The receptors originated from a man aged 45-65 years with active or convalescent COVID-19.

The chain joins TRBV6-5 to TRBJ2-4, with 7 bases fitting TRBD1. CDR3 size: 13 residues. V shed 8 bases, J shed 4 bases, and the junction held 5 bases outside the gene matches. Germline V gene lookup returns CDR1 MNHEY and CDR2 SVGAGI. For the CDR3, the DNA is TGTGCCAGCTTCGTGACAGGGAAAAACATTCAGTACTTC. Amino acids: CASFVTGKNIQYF.

The chain uses TRBV7-2 and TRBJ1-6, with a weak D call TRBD1 (6 bases). V was pared by 5 bases and J by 9 bases, with 11 bases between. The CDR3 runs 13 residues. Germline V CDR1 and CDR2: SGHTA, FQGNSA. This chain's CDR3 is CASSPQGVSPLHF. DNA of the CDR3: TGTGCCAGCAGCCCACAGGGTGTTTCACCCCTCCACTTT.

This clone was seen a few times. This rearrangement joins TRBV12-3 or TRBV12-4 to TRBJ1-4; TRBD1 is a possible D gene (5 bases). The V gene lost 6 bases and the J gene lost 7 bases, with 9 bases spanning the gap. The length of the CDR3 is 12 residues. DNA of the CDR3: TGTGCCAGCAGCAGGGACTTTGAAAAACTGTTTTTT. Translating it yields CASSRDFEKLFF.

The genes are TRBV2 and TRBJ2-1, with a possible D match to TRBD2 (5 bases). V was shortened by 5 bases and J by 0 bases, with 11 bases between the two germline ends. Germline V gives CDR1 SNHLY, CDR2 FYNNEI. The CDR3 runs to 15 residues. CDR3 in amino acids: CASSPGFVSYNEQFF. In nucleotides, the CDR3 is TGTGCCAGCAGTCCGGGATTTGTCTCCTACAATGAGCAGTTCTTC.

V gene TRBV3-1 (or the pseudogene TRBV3-2) combines with J gene TRBJ2-2; TRBD1 matches at 10 bases. The CDR3 runs to 16 residues. CDR1 LGHDT and CDR2 YNNKEL come from the germline V gene (reference sequence). Germline trimming cut 2 bases from V and 6 bases from J; bases unmatched to any gene: 6. The CDR3 reads CASSQLPTGGAGELFF. DNA for the CDR3: TGTGCCAGCAGCCAACTCCCGACAGGGGGCGCCGGGGAGCTGTTTTTT.

The V and J genes are TRBV25-1 and TRBJ2-7; D may be TRBD2 (7 bases). This CDR3 has 14 residues. Germline V CDR1 and CDR2: MGHDK, SYGVNS. Trimming removed 1 base from V and 13 bases from J, with 20 bases in between. The DNA for the CDR3 is TGTGCCAGCAGTGAATCCGGTCTTCGGGGGGCTGGATACTTC. Protein product: CASSESGLRGAGYF.

This chain joins TRBV27 and TRBJ1-5; D is ambiguous. The ends were cut back, 2 bases at V and 5 bases at J, with 7 bases in the middle. Germline CDR1 is MNHEY and CDR2 is SMNVEV (reference sequence). The CDR3 is 13 residues long. Here the CDR3 reads CASSLGLYQPQHF. The CDR3 region has the DNA TGTGCCAGCAGTTTAGGGCTTTATCAGCCCCAGCATTTT.

The chain carries TRBV3-1 (or the pseudogene TRBV3-2) and TRBJ1-6; 7 bases fit TRBD1. The CDR3 sequence is 15 residues long. Germline CDR1 LGHDT, CDR2 YNNKEL (reference sequence). Losses at the gene ends were 5 bases for V and 7 bases for J; bases not matched to a gene: 8. This CDR3 reads CASSLGTVGNSPLHF. For the CDR3, the DNA is TGTGCCAGCAGCTTGGGGACAGTTGGAAATTCACCCCTCCACTTT.

This clone was recorded once. The rearrangement links TRBV4-2 to TRBJ2-5; 12 nucleotides match TRBD2. The germline V gene encodes CDR1 LGHNA and CDR2 YNFKEQ. CDR3 length equals 18 residues. The V segment lost 0 bases and the J segment 2 bases; nucleotides outside the gene matches: 7. DNA of the CDR3: TGTGCCAGCAGCCAAGATTGGGTACTAGCGGGGGGACAAGAGACCCAGTACTTC. It specifies CASSQDWVLAGGQETQYF.

The rearrangement links TRBV5-1 to TRBJ2-5; D remains unclear. Trimming shortened V by 2 bases and J by 1 base, and 9 bases separated the two germline ends. The length of the CDR3 is 14 residues. In germline, CDR1 is SGHRS, CDR2 YFSETQ. The CDR3 DNA reads as TGCGCCAGCAGCTTCCAGAGGCTCCAAGAGACCCAGTACTTC. Translated: CASSFQRLQETQYF.

This sequence joins TRBV4-2 and TRBJ1-4; 7 nucleotides match TRBD1. The germline CDR1 and CDR2 sequences are LGHNA and YNFKEQ. V lost 3 bases to trimming and J lost 8 bases; unmatched junction nucleotides: 12. The CDR3 consists of 16 residues. CDR3 region: CASSHGDRVGYEKLFF. As DNA, the CDR3 is TGTGCCAGCAGCCATGGCGACAGGGTCGGGTACGAAAAACTGTTTTTT.

The chain employs TRBV20-1 and TRBJ2-3; 13 nucleotides match TRBD2. Trimming cost V 3 bases and J 3 bases; bases outside gene matches: 6. CDR1 and CDR2 from the germline V gene are DFQATT and SNEGSKA (reference sequence). The CDR3 has 16 amino acids. DNA of the CDR3: TGCAGTGCTAGTTGGACTAGCGGGGGAGGTACAGATACGCAGTATTTT. Residues: CSASWTSGGGTDTQYF.